The 21 T cell receptor beta chains in this list originate from one sample, sequenced in a study of blood T cell repertoires in COVID-19. Here immunoSEQ multiplex PCR was the method, and the copy in TCRdb shows in-frame clones only, minus some. The repertoire includes about 89,000 clones, around 93% of them detected once, and roughly 2.3% sits in the top ten. Sequencing was performed on peripheral blood. These receptors were obtained from a human donor with active COVID-19. The donor label of this sample is uncertain.

V gene TRBV10-2 combines with J gene TRBJ2-5; 9 bases are a match to TRBD2. This CDR3 has 12 amino acids. Germline CDR1 reads WSHSY; CDR2 reads SAAADI. J gave up 3 bases and V 8 bases, and 1 base lay outside the gene matches. The CDR3, as DNA: TGCGCCAGCGGGACTAGCAAAGAGACCCAGTACTTC. It translates to CASGTSKETQYF.

This CDR3 is CASSLGQAEPEAFF. The CDR3 bases are TGCGCCAGCAGCTTGGGACAGGCGGAGCCTGAAGCTTTCTTT. This sequence joins TRBV5-1 and TRBJ1-1; D possibly corresponds to TRBD1 (6 bases). V was shortened by 0 bases and J by 6 bases, with 12 bases between the two germline ends. This CDR3 spans 14 amino acids. CDR1 and CDR2 from the germline V gene are SGHRS and YFSETQ.

The J gene is TRBJ2-1, the V gene TRBV13; D is uncertain. There are 15 residues in the CDR3. The germline V and J ends were trimmed by 8 bases and 3 bases, with 17 bases remaining between them. Germline V gene lookup returns CDR1 PRHDT and CDR2 FYEKMQ (reference sequence). Written as DNA, the CDR3 is TGTGCCAGCCGCCGCAGCACTTACAGCTACAATGAGCAGTTCTTC. As protein: CASRRSTYSYNEQFF. The full variable domain, in which reference TRBV13 and TRBJ2-1 provide the parts outside the CDR3, is AAGVIQSPRHLIKEKRETATLKCYPIPRHDTVYWYQQGPGQDPQFLISFYEKMQSDKGSIPDRFSAQQFSDYHSELNMSSLELGDSALYFCASRRSTYSYNEQFFGPGTRLTVL.

In its sample, this clone ranks as medium-sized. The chain links TRBV24-1 to TRBJ1-2; the D is unclear. Trimming pared 3 bases from V and 4 bases from J, leaving 8 bases between. CDR1 is KGHDR, CDR2 SFDVKD, per germline. The CDR3 extends over 13 amino acids. This CDR3 reads CATSDGEGYGYTF. CDR3 sequence (DNA): TGTGCCACCAGTGATGGTGAGGGCTATGGCTACACCTTC.

The chain combines TRBV6-1 with TRBJ1-2, with D unclear. This CDR3 comprises 15 residues. V lost 1 base, J lost 2 bases, and 11 bases lay in between. The germline V gene encodes CDR1 MNHNS and CDR2 SASEGT. DNA for the CDR3: TGTGCCAGCAGTGAAGGAGTATCTTTAAACTATGGCTACACCTTC. Translating gives CASSEGVSLNYGYTF.

The chain has TRBV5-6 and TRBJ1-1; 9 nucleotides agree with TRBD1. Germline CDR1 SGHDT, CDR2 YYEEEE. CDR3 length: 13 amino acids. V lost 2 bases and J lost 8; bases outside the gene matches: 4. The CDR3, as DNA: TGTGCCAGCAGCTTTATCGGACAGGGGGAAGCTTTCTTT. This sequence encodes CASSFIGQGEAFF.

Only one count was recorded for this clone. The CDR3 DNA reads TGTGCCAGCAGCCAAGCCCGGACTAGCGGGAACACCGGGGAGCTGTTTTTT. The encoded protein is CASSQARTSGNTGELFF. J is TRBJ2-2 and V is TRBV14; TRBD2 matches at 10 bases. The CDR3 runs 17 residues. Trimming removed 1 base from V and 1 base from J; junction bases left unmatched: 3. Germline assignment: CDR1 SGHDN and CDR2 FVKESK.

Here the CDR3 reads CASSAGQDYGYTF. CDR3 DNA sequence: TGTGCCAGCAGCGCGGGACAGGACTATGGCTACACCTTC. The chain links TRBV6-4 to TRBJ1-2; 8 bases line up with TRBD1. Trimming removed 6 bases from V and 3 bases from J; junction bases left unmatched: 3. CDR1 MRHNA and CDR2 SNTAGT come from the germline V gene. The CDR3 runs 13 residues.

The rearrangement links TRBV3-1 (or the pseudogene TRBV3-2) to TRBJ1-1; D uncertain. CDR3 length: 14 amino acids. Deletions cut 1 base from V and 5 bases from J, with 11 bases between. Per germline, CDR1 LGHDT and CDR2 YNNKEL (reference sequence). DNA for the CDR3: TGTGCCAGCAGCCAAGTTAGTTCCCGAACTGAAGCTTTCTTT. Translated: CASSQVSSRTEAFF.

A single count supports this clone. V gene TRBV9 combines with J gene TRBJ2-1, with D tentatively TRBD1 (6 bases). The length of the CDR3 is 17 residues. The V and J ends lost 3 bases and 7 bases respectively, with 23 bases between them. Germline lookup yields CDR1 SGDLS and CDR2 YYNGEE. Here the CDR3 reads CASSANLKGEGINEQFF. The CDR3 DNA reads TGTGCCAGCAGCGCCAATTTGAAGGGGGAAGGGATTAATGAGCAGTTCTTC. Combining the CDR3 with reference TRBV9 and TRBJ2-1 gives the whole variable domain DSGVTQTPKHLITATGQRVTLRCSPRSGDLSVYWYQQSLDQGLQFLIQYYNGEERAKGNILERFSAQQFPDLHSELNLSSLELGDSALYFCASSANLKGEGINEQFFGPGTRLTVL.

The rearrangement links TRBV4-3 to TRBJ2-2, with 11 positions matching TRBD2. Germline CDR1 and CDR2: LGHNA and YSLEER. This CDR3 region has 18 residues. The V and J ends lost 0 bases and 1 base, in that order; junction bases with no gene match: 4. The DNA of the CDR3 is TGCGCCAGCAGCCAAGATGCGCTAGCGGGGGGGAACACCGGGGAGCTGTTTTTT. As protein: CASSQDALAGGNTGELFF.

A remark on this clone: This same CDR3 is encoded by further DNA sequences in the sample. The CDR3 DNA sequence: TGTGCCAGCAGTTTATCCGGGACAGGATACAATGAGCAGTTCTTC. Amino acid sequence: CASSLSGTGYNEQFF. V usage is TRBV27 and J usage is TRBJ2-1; 8 bases are shared with TRBD1. This CDR3 comprises 15 residues. The ends lost 0 bases at V and 4 bases at J; junction bases unmatched: 2. Germline CDR1 reads MNHEY; CDR2 reads SMNVEV (reference sequence).

The V gene is TRBV6-2 or TRBV6-3, the J gene TRBJ2-7, with D possibly being TRBD1 (6 bases). Germline V gene data show CDR1 as MNHEY and CDR2 as SVGEGT. The CDR3 runs 15 residues. V was trimmed by 6 bases and J by 3 bases, leaving 18 bases between them. In DNA, the CDR3 is TGTGCCAGCAGCCCATCCGGGACAAACATCTACGAGCAGTACTTC. This encodes CASSPSGTNIYEQYF.

The V gene is TRBV4-1, the J gene TRBJ1-1; no definite D call. Trimming cost V 4 bases and J 0 bases, with 21 bases left between them. Looked up from germline, CDR1 is MGHRA and CDR2 is YSYEKL. This CDR3 comprises 18 residues. The CDR3 DNA is TGCGCCAGCAGCCTCGTTCTCAGGTGGTTTATGTTGAACACTGAAGCTTTCTTT. Amino acid sequence: CASSLVLRWFMLNTEAFF.

CDR3 in DNA: TGTGCCTCCGCGGGACGAGGACGGGGCTACACCTTC. Encoded protein: CASAGRGRGYTF. V usage is TRBV6-5 and J usage is TRBJ1-2; a weak D match, TRBD1 (5 bases). From germline, CDR1 is MNHEY and CDR2 SVGAGI. CDR3 length equals 12 residues. Trimming stripped 11 bases from V and 8 bases from J, with 18 bases between.

The rearrangement links TRBV21-1 to TRBJ2-2; the DNA was not compared with TRBD1, the D call given in the table. TRBV21-1 represents a pseudogene. The CDR3 length is 19 residues. The CDR3 is CASILSLGTGNGRAGELFF. The CDR3 nucleotides read TGTGCCAGCATTCTATCTCTAGGGACAGGGAATGGGAGGGCCGGGGAGCTGTTTTTT.

This clone showed up just once. The chain employs TRBV12-5 and TRBJ2-7, with 8 nucleotides matching TRBD1. Germline V CDR1 and CDR2: LGHNT, FRNRAP. With 6 bases clipped from V and 5 bases from J, the junction kept 6 bases outside the gene matches. The CDR3 extends over 13 amino acids. Here the CDR3 DNA reads TGTGCTAGTGGCATCCCAGGGGGCAACGAGCAGTACTTC. The encoded protein is CASGIPGGNEQYF.

The chain has TRBV5-1 and TRBJ2-7; D is perhaps TRBD1 (7 bases). The V and J ends lost 1 base and 0 bases respectively, with 14 bases between them. Germline V CDR1 and CDR2: SGHRS, YFSETQ. This CDR3 has 16 residues. In DNA form, the CDR3 reads TGCGCCAGCAGCTTGTCGGCAGGGGGGAACTCCTACGAGCAGTACTTC. This codes for CASSLSAGGNSYEQYF.

This chain uses TRBV6-6 with TRBJ2-3; possibly TRBD2 for D (6 bases). The CDR3 spans 14 residues. Trimming left V 6 bases short and J 8 bases short, with 18 bases between. Looked up from germline, CDR1 is MNHNY and CDR2 is SVGAGI (reference sequence). The CDR3 nucleotides read TGTGCCAGCAGCGGGACTTCGGGTGGAGGTACGCAGTATTTT. This gives the protein CASSGTSGGGTQYF.

V usage is TRBV5-6 and J usage is TRBJ2-5, with D perhaps TRBD1 (8 bases). The germline V gene has CDR1 SGHDT and CDR2 YYEEEE. The CDR3 loop spans 15 amino acids. The ends were cut back, 4 bases at V and 3 bases at J, with 16 bases in the middle. In DNA form, the CDR3 reads TGTGCCAGCAGCCAGGGGGCTGCGGGGGAAGAGACCCAGTACTTC. It is translated as CASSQGAAGEETQYF.

CDR3 nucleotides: TGTGCCAGCAGCTTGTACCGGGACAGGGCCACCTACGAGCAGTACTTC. Translation gives CASSLYRDRATYEQYF. The J gene is TRBJ2-7, the V gene TRBV5-8, with 9 bases lining up with TRBD1. J was trimmed by 2 bases and V by 1 base; bases with no gene match: 7. Germline values: CDR1 SGHTS, CDR2 YDEGEE. This CDR3 has 16 residues. The full variable domain, its missing parts supplied by reference TRBV5-8 and TRBJ2-7, is EAGVTQSPTHLIKTRGQQATLRCSPISGHTSVYWYQQALGLGLQFLLWYDEGEERNRGNFPPRFSGRQFPNYSSELNVNALELEDSALYLCASSLYRDRATYEQYFGPGTRLTVT.